The 27 T cell receptor beta chains given below trace back to one sample, sequenced in a study of blood T cell repertoires in COVID-19. Only in-frame clones appear in the TCRdb table, and some are missing; sequencing was by immunoSEQ multiplex PCR. The sample records a few hundred thousand clones, roughly 88% being singletons. The specimen sequenced was peripheral blood. The receptor source for this set is a man aged 80 or over with acute or convalescent COVID-19.

This clone turned up a few times. The chain has TRBV2 and TRBJ1-5; 7 positions match TRBD1. The germline V gene encodes CDR1 SNHLY and CDR2 FYNNEI. This CDR3 has 15 amino acids. Trimming removed 8 bases from V and 0 bases from J; junction bases left unmatched: 7. Here the CDR3 DNA reads TGTGCCAGCTTGGGGGGACAGAATAGCAATCAGCCCCAGCATTTT. Encoded protein: CASLGGQNSNQPQHF.

This clone was seen once. V is TRBV4-2 and J is TRBJ2-1; 7 bases fit TRBD2. Looked up from germline, CDR1 is LGHNA and CDR2 is YNFKEQ. There are 15 residues in the CDR3. The V segment lost 1 base and the J segment 5 bases; nucleotides outside the gene matches: 5. The CDR3 bases are TGTGCCAGCAGCCAAGTCGGGACTATAAACAATGAGCAGTTCTTC. As protein: CASSQVGTINNEQFF.

The rearrangement uses TRBV19 and TRBJ2-1; TRBD1 is a possible D gene (5 bases). CDR1 LNHDA and CDR2 SQIVND come from the germline V gene (reference sequence). V lost 10 bases and J lost 7, with 23 bases in between. This CDR3 has 15 residues. CDR3 protein: CATMAGRIGLNEQFF. In nucleotides, the CDR3 is TGTGCCACAATGGCAGGGCGCATAGGGCTGAATGAGCAGTTCTTC.

The chain combines TRBV5-5 with TRBJ1-3; D uncertain. Trimming cost V 3 bases and J 1 base, with 8 bases left between them. The germline CDR1 and CDR2 sequences are SGHKS and YYEKEE (reference sequence). The CDR3 has 14 amino acids. The chain's CDR3 is CASSSEISGNTIYF. In DNA, the CDR3 is TGTGCCAGCAGCTCTGAGATTTCTGGAAACACCATATATTTT.

This clone was seen only a few times. This chain links TRBV5-1 with TRBJ2-5; perhaps TRBD1 as D (6 bases). The germline V gene has CDR1 SGHRS and CDR2 YFSETQ. The V end was cut by 3 bases, the J end by 4 bases, with 13 bases between. This CDR3 spans 14 amino acids. The CDR3 spells CASSSYRAGETQYF. For the CDR3, the DNA is TGCGCCAGCAGCTCCTACAGGGCGGGAGAGACCCAGTACTTC.

The rearrangement joins TRBV4-3 to TRBJ1-2; D call uncertain. The germline gives CDR1 LGHNA, CDR2 YSLEER. The V and J ends lost 0 bases and 1 base respectively, with 9 bases between them. The CDR3 sequence is 15 residues long. CDR3 nucleotides: TGCGCCAGCAGCCAAGAGAGAGGATTTAACTATGGCTACACCTTC. Its protein product is CASSQERGFNYGYTF.

The chain uses TRBV4-1 and TRBJ1-1; D might be TRBD1 (6 bases). Trimming took 1 base from V and 7 from J, leaving 10 bases between them. Germline-derived CDR1 and CDR2 are MGHRA and YSYEKL. CDR3 length: 13 amino acids. The CDR3 region is CASSQGTALEAFF. The CDR3 coding sequence is TGCGCCAGCAGCCAAGGGACAGCCCTTGAAGCTTTCTTT.

This clone was seen just once. The gene calls are TRBV19 and TRBJ1-6; 8 bases line up with TRBD1. The germline gives CDR1 LNHDA, CDR2 SQIVND (reference sequence). CDR3 length equals 14 residues. The J segment lost 4 bases and the V segment lost 7 bases, leaving 3 bases of the junction unmatched. The DNA for the CDR3 is TGTGCCAGTACCGGGACAGGTTATAATTCACCCCTCCACTTT. This gives the protein CASTGTGYNSPLHF.

This sequence joins TRBV5-1 and TRBJ2-3, with 7 bases identical to TRBD1. CDR1 and CDR2 (germline): SGHRS, YFSETQ. The CDR3 has 15 amino acids. V shed 3 bases, J shed 0 bases, and the junction held 4 bases outside the gene matches. DNA of the CDR3: TGCGCCAGCAGCTATGGACAGGCAAGCACAGATACGCAGTATTTT. Amino acids: CASSYGQASTDTQYF.

The chain couples TRBV15 to TRBJ1-2, with a weak D call TRBD1 (5 bases). Germline lookup yields CDR1 LNHNV and CDR2 YYDKDF (reference sequence). V was cut by 1 base and J by 7 bases, with 13 bases left in between. This CDR3 comprises 14 residues. DNA of the CDR3: TGTGCCACCAGCAGAGGGGAGGGGAGGGGTGGCTACACCTTC. Its protein product is CATSRGEGRGGYTF.

V gene TRBV5-4 combines with J gene TRBJ2-5, with 9 bases fitting TRBD2. V lost 0 bases and J lost 1; bases outside the gene matches: 4. This CDR3 is built from 16 residues. In germline, CDR1 is SGHNT, CDR2 YYREEE (reference sequence). CDR3 coding DNA: TGTGCCAGCAGCTTGGCCCCGACTAGCGGCCAAGAGACCCAGTACTTC. Translating gives CASSLAPTSGQETQYF.

In this sample, this clone turned up a few times. The V and J genes are TRBV18 and TRBJ2-2; unclear D gene. CDR1 is KGHSH, CDR2 LQKENI, per germline. The CDR3 is 16 residues long. The germline V and J ends were trimmed by 2 bases and 7 bases, with 17 bases remaining between them. CDR3: CASSPVARGLNGELFF. The CDR3 DNA sequence: TGTGCCAGCTCACCAGTAGCTAGAGGCCTGAACGGGGAGCTGTTTTTT.

The rearrangement joins TRBV6-5 to TRBJ1-2, with 7 bases identical to TRBD1. The CDR3 covers 15 residues. From germline, CDR1 is MNHEY and CDR2 SVGAGI. J was trimmed by 1 base and V by 7 bases; bases with no gene match: 9. In DNA form, the CDR3 reads TGTGCCAGCACGGGGGGGGGACAGCTTAACTATGGCTACACCTTC. Amino acid sequence: CASTGGGQLNYGYTF.

The V call is TRBV5-6, the J call TRBJ2-2; D remains unclear. The CDR3 sequence is 13 residues long. The germline V gene encodes CDR1 SGHDT and CDR2 YYEEEE. V lost 5 bases and J 5 bases, leaving 10 bases between the germline ends. CDR3: CASSLTGTGELFF. The CDR3 DNA is TGTGCCAGCAGTTTAACTGGTACCGGGGAGCTGTTTTTT.

The chain links TRBV7-2 to TRBJ2-2; D may be TRBD1 (6 bases). Germline CDR1 reads SGHTA; CDR2 reads FQGNSA. Between the trimmed V and J ends, which lost 1 base and 6 bases, there was a span of 12 bases. The CDR3 extends over 15 amino acids. CDR3 protein: CASSLDRVLSGELFF. CDR3 nucleotide sequence: TGTGCCAGCAGCTTAGACAGGGTCCTTTCCGGGGAGCTGTTTTTT.

Only one count was recorded for this clone. The genes are TRBV19 and TRBJ1-6; 10 bases map to TRBD1. The germline CDR1 and CDR2 sequences are LNHDA and SQIVND (reference sequence). CDR3 length: 15 amino acids. J was trimmed by 9 bases and V by 4 bases; bases with no gene match: 6. This CDR3 reads CASSTGGTGVSPLHF. CDR3 coding DNA: TGTGCCAGTAGTACCGGCGGGACAGGGGTTTCACCCCTCCACTTT.

Here the CDR3 DNA reads TGTGCCAGCACAGGCCAGGCGAACTATGGCTACACCTTC. Residues: CASTGQANYGYTF. The gene calls are TRBV2 and TRBJ1-2; D is undetermined. Between the trimmed V and J ends, which lost 7 bases and 2 bases, there was a span of 11 bases. Germline V gene sequence: CDR1 SNHLY, CDR2 FYNNEI. This CDR3 has 13 residues.

Details on this clone: The same CDR3 also results from other DNA sequences found in this sample. The rearrangement links TRBV5-1 to TRBJ2-7, with 10 bases aligning to TRBD1. V was clipped by 3 bases and J by 2 bases; unmatched bases: 2. The CDR3 length is 14 residues. CDR1 and CDR2 (germline): SGHRS, YFSETQ. For the CDR3, the DNA is TGCGCCAGCAGCTCGACAGGGGGCACCTACGAGCAGTACTTC. Amino acids: CASSSTGGTYEQYF.

This clone was recorded only once. The V and J genes are TRBV5-1 and TRBJ2-7; weak D call: TRBD2 (5 bases). V gave up 2 bases and J gave up 6 bases, with 9 bases separating them. CDR1 SGHRS and CDR2 YFSETQ come from the germline V gene. CDR3 length: 12 residues. The CDR3 loop reads CASSFSGSEQYF. CDR3 nucleotide sequence: TGCGCCAGCAGCTTTTCTGGGAGCGAGCAGTACTTC.

This CDR3 is CASSLDSGRDAEQFF. The CDR3 DNA sequence: TGTGCCAGCAGCTTAGATAGCGGGAGGGACGCTGAGCAGTTCTTC. The rearrangement uses TRBV7-2 and TRBJ2-1; 11 bases align to TRBD2. The J segment lost 9 bases and the V segment lost 1 base, leaving 5 bases of the junction unmatched. The CDR3 loop spans 15 amino acids. Germline V gene data show CDR1 as SGHTA and CDR2 as FQGNSA. Looking up the rest from reference TRBV7-2 and TRBJ2-1 gives the full variable domain: GAGVSQSPSNKVTEKGKDVELRCDPISGHTALYWYRQSLGQGLEFLIYFQGNSAPDKSGLPSDRFSAERTGGSVSTLTIQRTQQEDSAVYLCASSLDSGRDAEQFFGPGTRLTVL.

V gene TRBV3-1 (or the pseudogene TRBV3-2) combines with J gene TRBJ2-2, with D possibly being TRBD2 (6 bases). This CDR3 has 16 amino acids. Trimming took off 4 bases at V and 7 bases at J, with 19 bases between the two ends. Germline lookup yields CDR1 LGHDT and CDR2 YNNKEL (reference sequence). CDR3 nucleotide sequence: TGTGCCAGCAGCCCCCAGGCCGGGACTCCCAACGGGGAGCTGTTTTTT. It translates to CASSPQAGTPNGELFF.

The J gene is TRBJ2-5, the V gene TRBV6-6, with 11 bases fitting TRBD2. Germline trimming cut 6 bases from V and 4 bases from J; bases unmatched to any gene: 4. The CDR3 extends over 14 amino acids. Germline V gene lookup returns CDR1 MNHNY and CDR2 SVGAGI (reference sequence). CDR3 sequence reads: CASRTSGRAETQYF. CDR3 nucleotide sequence: TGTGCCAGCAGAACTAGCGGGAGAGCAGAGACCCAGTACTTC.

The chain has TRBV28 and TRBJ2-3; no clear D gene. CDR1 MDHEN and CDR2 SYDVKM come from the germline V gene. Trimming stripped 5 bases from V and 1 base from J, with 10 bases between. The CDR3 runs to 14 residues. CDR3: CASSPLSGTDTQYF. CDR3 DNA: TGTGCCAGCAGTCCACTCTCGGGCACAGATACGCAGTATTTT.

The chain employs TRBV7-9 and TRBJ1-4; tentative D call: TRBD1 (5 bases). There are 15 residues in the CDR3. With 7 bases removed from V and 0 bases from J, the gap between germline ends came to 12 bases. Per germline, CDR1 SEHNR and CDR2 FQNEAQ (reference sequence). CDR3 in amino acids: CASTKGASTNEKLFF. CDR3 DNA: TGTGCCAGCACCAAAGGGGCCTCAACTAATGAAAAACTGTTTTTT.

As concerns this clone: Other DNA sequences in the same sample also yield this CDR3. The chain couples TRBV3-1 (or the pseudogene TRBV3-2) to TRBJ1-1; D might be TRBD1 (6 bases). V dropped 1 base and J dropped 4 bases, with 13 bases sitting between them. CDR1 is LGHDT, CDR2 YNNKEL, per germline (reference sequence). The CDR3 sequence is 15 residues long. CDR3 coding DNA: TGTGCCAGCAGCCAAGCAGTCAGGGGATCCACTGAAGCTTTCTTT. It yields the protein CASSQAVRGSTEAFF.

This chain links TRBV4-2 with TRBJ1-2, with a possible D match to TRBD1 (5 bases). V lost 0 bases and J lost 5, with 10 bases in between. The CDR3 covers 14 residues. Looked up from germline, CDR1 is LGHNA and CDR2 is YNFKEQ. In DNA, the CDR3 is TGTGCCAGCAGCCAAGAAGGGGCCAGGTATGGCTACACCTTC. It specifies CASSQEGARYGYTF.

The chain joins TRBV4-1 to TRBJ1-2; tentative D call: TRBD1 (6 bases). This CDR3 contains 14 residues. V was shortened by 0 bases and J by 9 bases, with 14 bases between the two germline ends. Germline V gene data show CDR1 as MGHRA and CDR2 as YSYEKL. CDR3 coding DNA: TGCGCCAGCAGCCAAGAGAGGCAGGGGCGTCGCTACACCTTC. This sequence encodes CASSQERQGRRYTF.